The present TCR beta chain was sequenced within a study of blood T cells in healthy people across ages. Regarding the study as a whole: Age brought a roughly linear fall in TCR beta diversity measured per million T cells.

CDR1 SGHTA and CDR2 FQGNSA come from the germline V gene. CDR3 length: 15 amino acids. V shed 5 bases and J shed 2 bases, with 16 bases lying between them. A note on this clonotype: As yet, its antigen is unknown.

Sample-barcoded 5' priming and a J-beta primer mix drove a second PCR of 7 to 11 cycles. One entry per CDR3 protein results from TCRdb running MiXCR on the 5' RACE reads. There are 650,000 to 1,000,000 distinct CDR3 sequences in the sample; approximately 35% occur only once, and around 13% lies in the top ten. The sequenced sample consisted of blood. J is TRBJ2-7 and V is TRBV7-2, with a possible D match to TRBD1 (5 bases). The TCR comes from a man younger than 35 in good health. CDR3 residues: CASSLDIAQTYEQYF. CDR3 DNA sequence: TGTGCCAGCAGCCTGGACATTGCTCAAACCTACGAGCAGTACTTC.